This is a list of T cell receptor beta chains from one sample in a study of T cells in Graves' hyperthyroidism and ophthalmopathy. TCRdb re-derived calls from the multiplex PCR reads in MiXCR, one entry per CDR3 protein. There are under 400,000 distinct CDR3 sequences in the sample; 11% to 15% occur only once, and 11% lies in the top ten. Sample: blood. Every receptor here comes from a woman in her fifties or sixties with Graves' hyperthyroidism. Each CDR3 is given with its conserved first and last residue. A D gene is named only where the DNA matches it firmly. Only some rows state a clone size, as once, few, many or a class for expanded clones.

j_call clone_size v_call d_call cdr3_nt cdr3_aa
TRBJ2-3 many TRBV12-3/TRBV12-4 . TGTGCCAGCATTAGGGACTGGGCAGATACGCAGTATTTT CASIRDWADTQYF
TRBJ1-1 many TRBV2 . TGTGCCAGCAGTGAATATGCCCCCGGGAGCACTGAAGCTTTCTTT CASSEYAPGSTEAFF
TRBJ2-7 many TRBV5-1 TRBD2 TGCGCCACGCGGACTAGCGGGAGCTCCTACGAGCAGTACTTC CATRTSGSSYEQYF
TRBJ1-1 many TRBV6-1 . TGTGCCAGCAGCCTCGACCAGAACACTGAAGCTTTCTTT CASSLDQNTEAFF
TRBJ1-1 many TRBV4-1 . TGCGCCAGCAGCAGAGGTACTTGGGAGCGTGAAGCTTTCTTT CASSRGTWEREAFF
TRBJ2-5 many TRBV12-3/TRBV12-4 . TGTGCCAGCACCTTCGGATTCGAGACCCAGTACTTC CASTFGFETQYF
TRBJ2-3 many TRBV20-1 TRBD1 TGCAGTGCCCCAACCCAAGGACAGGGCTATAGCACAGATACGCAGTATTTT CSAPTQGQGYSTDTQYF
TRBJ2-7 many TRBV5-1 . TGCGCCAGCAGCTTGGATGCCTCCGCGATGGAGTTGCTCTACGAGCAGTACTTC CASSLDASAMELLYEQYF
TRBJ2-7 many TRBV29-1 TRBD2 TGCAGCGTCGGGACTAGCGGGAATCACGAGCAGTACTTC CSVGTSGNHEQYF
TRBJ1-1 . TRBV7-3 . TGTGCCAGCACACGGGGTTACGCTGAAGCTTTCTTT CASTRGYAEAFF
TRBJ1-6 . TRBV12-3/TRBV12-4 . TGTGCCAGCAGCAGACAGTACTATAATTCACCCCTCCACTTT CASSRQYYNSPLHF
TRBJ1-5 many TRBV28 . TGTGCCAGCAACACCGCGAGTCAGCCCCAGCATTTT CASNTASQPQHF
TRBJ2-1 few TRBV4-1 . TGCGCCAGCAGCCAAGAAATGGCGGTTAATGAGCAGTTCTTC CASSQEMAVNEQFF
TRBJ2-3 many TRBV7-9 . TGTGCCAGCAGCCCTCGATCGCCGAGCACAGATACGCAGTATTTT CASSPRSPSTDTQYF
TRBJ1-1 many TRBV9 TRBD1 TGTGCCAGCAGCCCCCGACAGGGGGCAAACACTGAAGCTTTCTTT CASSPRQGANTEAFF
TRBJ2-1 . TRBV7-8 TRBD2 TGTGCCAGCAGCTTCGGACTAGCGGGATCCAATGAGCAGTTCTTC CASSFGLAGSNEQFF
TRBJ2-1 many TRBV11-3 TRBD2 TGTGCCACCCGCGGGAGGGCCGCAGGCAATGAGCAGTTCTTC CATRGRAAGNEQFF
TRBJ2-7 . TRBV9 TRBD2 TGTGCCAGCAGCGTAGCTTCGGCGGGAGGGCCGTACGAGCAGTACTTC CASSVASAGGPYEQYF
TRBJ1-4 . TRBV19 . TGTGCCAGTAGTATCAGGGCGGTGGAAAAACTGTTTTTT CASSIRAVEKLFF
TRBJ2-1 many TRBV10-3 TRBD1 TGTGCCATCAGTGAGAGACGACAGGGGGGTAGGGATGAGCAGTTCTTC CAISERRQGGRDEQFF
TRBJ2-7 . TRBV6-5 . TGTGCCAGCAGTTACTCCCGGAGGAGCTCCTACGAGCAGTACTTC CASSYSRRSSYEQYF
TRBJ2-7 many TRBV5-1 TRBD1 TGCGCCAGCAGCTTGGGACAGGGTGGCGAGCAGTACTTC CASSLGQGGEQYF
TRBJ2-3 many TRBV30 . TGTGCCTGGAGTTTGACCGAAAGTAGCACAGATACGCAGTATTTT CAWSLTESSTDTQYF
TRBJ2-3 . TRBV7-9 . TGTGCCAGCAGCCCCCTGGTTTGGGGGAACACAGATACGCAGTATTTT CASSPLVWGNTDTQYF
TRBJ1-2 few TRBV4-1 . TGCGCCAGCAGCCAAGAGGAGGGGGACTATGGCTACACCTTC CASSQEEGDYGYTF
TRBJ2-7 many TRBV20-1 TRBD1 TGCAGTGCTAGGGACAGGGGGTCCCCCTCCTACGAGCAGTACTTC CSARDRGSPSYEQYF
TRBJ2-4 once TRBV11-2 . TGTGCCAGCAGCCCAGGGGATTCGGAAAACATTCAGTACTTC CASSPGDSENIQYF
TRBJ2-7 few TRBV20-1 TRBD2 TGCAGTGCTCACGTAAGCGGGACCTACGAGCAGTACTTC CSAHVSGTYEQYF
TRBJ2-1 once TRBV12-3/TRBV12-4 TRBD2 TGTGCCAGCAGTCAAAGGACTAGCGGGAGGGCCGGGGACAATGAGCAGTTCTTC CASSQRTSGRAGDNEQFF
TRBJ1-2 many TRBV6-1 . TGTGCCAGCAGGCTGACAGTGAACTATGGCTACACCTTC CASRLTVNYGYTF
TRBJ2-1 many TRBV6-1 . TGTGCCAGTCGGCCCAGGGACCGGTACAATGAGCAGTTCTTC CASRPRDRYNEQFF
TRBJ2-7 many TRBV19 . TGTGCCAGTAGTCCATCGACCTCCCCCGGCTACGAGCAGTACTTC CASSPSTSPGYEQYF
TRBJ1-1 . TRBV12-3/TRBV12-4 TRBD1 TGTGCCAGCAGTTTAAGGACAGGGGGCCAGGGAGCTTTCTTT CASSLRTGGQGAFF
TRBJ1-5 few TRBV6-1 TRBD1 TGTGCCAGCAGGGAGGACAGGGACCAGCCCCAGCATTTT CASREDRDQPQHF
TRBJ2-5 few TRBV3-1 TRBD2 TGTGCCAGCAGCCCTCGACTAGCTGGTGGTAGTACGGGGACCCAGTACTTC CASSPRLAGGSTGTQYF
TRBJ2-3 many TRBV19 . TGTGCCAGTAGCCCTGGGACGGCCAATGTCGCAGATACGCAGTATTTT CASSPGTANVADTQYF
TRBJ2-3 few TRBV7-3 TRBD2 TGTGCCAGCAGCCCATCGTTAGCGGGAGGAGGAGATACGCAGTATTTT CASSPSLAGGGDTQYF
TRBJ1-5 . TRBV19 . TGTGTCAGTAGGGACAGCAATCAGCCCCAGCATTTT CVSRDSNQPQHF
TRBJ1-1 . TRBV6-2/TRBV6-3 . TGTGCCACTCAGATGTGGCCGAACACTGAAGCTTTCTTT CATQMWPNTEAFF
TRBJ1-5 many TRBV12-3/TRBV12-4 TRBD1 TGTGCCAGCAGTTTAGTACAGGGGCAGCCCCAGCATTTT CASSLVQGQPQHF
TRBJ1-5 many TRBV2 . TGTGCCAGCAGTGTTGGGAAAAATCAGCCCCAGCATTTT CASSVGKNQPQHF